This T cell receptor beta chain is drawn from a study of PD-L1 blockade in urothelial cancer. Overall study context: Blood was tested 3 weeks (second dose) and 6 weeks into treatment.

With 6 bases clipped from V and 3 bases from J, the junction kept 8 bases outside the gene matches. The CDR3 totals 14 residues. Germline CDR1 MNHNS, CDR2 SASEGT. Time point reported: pretreatment peripheral blood. Generated by immunoSEQ multiplex PCR, the TCRdb table keeps only in-frame clones and is missing some. The sample carries around 82,000 clones, about 83% recorded once. The clonotype was recovered from a man in his sixties with urothelial cancer. The J gene is TRBJ2-7, the V gene TRBV6-1, with 7 bases lining up with TRBD2. The source material was PBMCs, sampled around atezolizumab (anti-PD-L1) treatment. CDR3 region: CASRGVGGVYEQYF. The CDR3 bases are TGTGCCAGCAGAGGGGTGGGGGGGGTCTACGAGCAGTACTTC.